This paragraph reports one TCR beta chain. Its antigen is unknown. Clones were read by immunoSEQ multiplex PCR, and TCRdb kept only the in-frame ones, dropping some. Here the sample spans about 54,000 clones, 80% to 85% being singletons. The data were taken from a study of a mutant IDH1 vaccine in newly diagnosed glioma. Study background: Vaccination followed radiotherapy alone by 4-6 weeks, or accompanied temozolomide cycles. Study observations and caveats: It was approximately 93% of patients that developed vaccine-induced immune responses.

The germline CDR1 and CDR2 sequences are LNHDA and SQIVND (reference sequence). There are 21 residues in the CDR3. V lost 4 bases and J lost 2; bases outside the gene matches: 22. The time point is: week 5, during vaccination. One vaccine dose held 300 ug of mutant IDH1 20-mer peptide and came with topical imiquimod. The donor cohort comprised cases of new WHO grade 3 or 4 IDH1-mutant, ATRX-lost astrocytoma. V usage is TRBV19 and J usage is TRBJ1-5, with 8 bases lining up with TRBD1. The sequencing used PBMCs, collected from a glioma patient whose treatment included an IDH1 peptide vaccine. This clonotype was sampled from a man aged 30-40 years with glioma. The CDR3, as DNA: TGTGCCAGTAGTACCCAAACGAAACAGGGGGGCGCTCCGTCCGGCAATCAGCCCCAGCATTTT. This codes for CASSTQTKQGGAPSGNQPQHF.